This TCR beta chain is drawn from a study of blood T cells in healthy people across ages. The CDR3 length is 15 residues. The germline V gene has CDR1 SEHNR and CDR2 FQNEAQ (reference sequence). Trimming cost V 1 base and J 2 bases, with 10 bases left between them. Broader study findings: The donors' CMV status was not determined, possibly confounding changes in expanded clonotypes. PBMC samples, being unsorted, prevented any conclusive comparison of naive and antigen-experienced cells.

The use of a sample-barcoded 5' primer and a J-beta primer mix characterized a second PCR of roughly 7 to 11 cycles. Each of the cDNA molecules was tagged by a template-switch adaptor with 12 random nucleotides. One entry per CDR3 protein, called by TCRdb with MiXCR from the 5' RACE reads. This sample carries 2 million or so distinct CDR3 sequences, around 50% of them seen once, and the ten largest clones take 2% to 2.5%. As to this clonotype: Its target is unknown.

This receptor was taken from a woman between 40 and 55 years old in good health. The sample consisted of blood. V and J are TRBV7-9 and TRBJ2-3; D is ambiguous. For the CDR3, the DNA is TGTGCCAGCAGCTTAGTCATGGGCTCCACAGATACGCAGTATTTT. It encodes CASSLVMGSTDTQYF.